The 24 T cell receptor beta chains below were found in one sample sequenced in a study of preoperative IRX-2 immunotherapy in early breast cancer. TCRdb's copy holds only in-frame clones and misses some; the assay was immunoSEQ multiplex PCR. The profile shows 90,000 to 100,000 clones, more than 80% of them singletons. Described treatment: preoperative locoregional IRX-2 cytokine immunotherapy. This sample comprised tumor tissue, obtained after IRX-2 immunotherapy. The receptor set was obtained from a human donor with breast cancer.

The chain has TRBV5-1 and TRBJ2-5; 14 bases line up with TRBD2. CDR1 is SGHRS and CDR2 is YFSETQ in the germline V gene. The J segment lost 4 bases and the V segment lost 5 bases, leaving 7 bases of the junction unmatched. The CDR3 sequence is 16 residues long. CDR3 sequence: CASSKGLAGAGETQYF. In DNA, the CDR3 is TGCGCCAGCAGTAAGGGACTAGCGGGAGCGGGAGAGACCCAGTACTTC.

CDR3: CASSLRQMNTEAFF. Here the CDR3 DNA reads TGTGCCAGCAGTCTTCGACAGATGAACACTGAAGCTTTCTTT. V usage is TRBV6-8 and J usage is TRBJ1-1; D may be TRBD1 (5 bases). The V end lost 5 bases, the J end lost 0 bases, and 10 bases lay between the germline ends. CDR3 size: 14 residues. Germline values: CDR1 MNHGY, CDR2 SAAAGT.

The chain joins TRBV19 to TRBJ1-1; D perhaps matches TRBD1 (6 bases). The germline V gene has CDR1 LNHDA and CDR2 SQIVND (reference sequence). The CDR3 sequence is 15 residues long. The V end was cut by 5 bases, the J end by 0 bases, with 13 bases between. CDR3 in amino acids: CASSRGGNMNTEAFF. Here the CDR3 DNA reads TGTGCCAGTAGTCGAGGGGGGAACATGAACACTGAAGCTTTCTTT.

Here the CDR3 reads CASSMGQVLTDTQYF. The DNA for the CDR3 is TGTGCCAGTAGTATGGGACAGGTCCTAACAGATACGCAGTATTTT. This rearrangement joins TRBV19 to TRBJ2-3, with 8 nucleotides matching TRBD1. This CDR3 region has 15 residues. The germline CDR1 and CDR2 sequences are LNHDA and SQIVND (reference sequence). V was clipped by 3 bases and J by 3 bases; unmatched bases: 5.

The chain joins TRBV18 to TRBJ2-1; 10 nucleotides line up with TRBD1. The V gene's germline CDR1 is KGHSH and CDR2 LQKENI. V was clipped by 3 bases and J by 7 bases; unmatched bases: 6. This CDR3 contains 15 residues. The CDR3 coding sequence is TGTGCCAGCTCACCCGGGACAGGGGCCCGGAATGAGCAGTTCTTC. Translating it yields CASSPGTGARNEQFF. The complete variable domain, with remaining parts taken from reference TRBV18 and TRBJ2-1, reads NAGVMQNPRHLVRRRGQEARLRCSPMKGHSHVYWYRQLPEEGLKFMVYLQKENIIDESGMPKERFSAEFPKEGPSILRIQQVVRGDSAAYFCASSPGTGARNEQFFGPGTRLTVL.

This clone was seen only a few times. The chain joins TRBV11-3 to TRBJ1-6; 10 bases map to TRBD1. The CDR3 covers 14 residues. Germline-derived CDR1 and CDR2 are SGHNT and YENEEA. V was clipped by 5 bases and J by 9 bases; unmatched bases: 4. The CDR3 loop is CASSRDRGVSPLHF. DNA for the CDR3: TGTGCCAGCAGCAGGGACAGGGGCGTTTCACCCCTCCACTTT. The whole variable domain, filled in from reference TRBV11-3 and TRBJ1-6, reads EAGVVQSPRYKIIEKKQPVAFWCNPISGHNTLYWYLQNLGQGPELLIRYENEEAVDDSQLPKDRFSAERLKGVDSTLKIQPAELGDSAVYLCASSRDRGVSPLHFGNGTRLTVT.

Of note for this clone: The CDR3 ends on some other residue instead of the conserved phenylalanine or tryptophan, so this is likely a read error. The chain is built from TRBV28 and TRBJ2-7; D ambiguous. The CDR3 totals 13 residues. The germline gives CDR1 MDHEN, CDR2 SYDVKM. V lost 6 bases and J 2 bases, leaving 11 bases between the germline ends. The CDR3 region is CASRPHDPYEQYL. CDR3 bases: TGTGCCAGCAGACCACATGACCCCTACGAGCAGTACCTC.

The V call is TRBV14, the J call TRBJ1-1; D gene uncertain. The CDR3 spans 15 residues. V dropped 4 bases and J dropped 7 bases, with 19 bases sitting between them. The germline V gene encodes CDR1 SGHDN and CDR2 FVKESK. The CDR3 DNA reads TGTGCCAGCAGCCCCATTGGCGGGGAGAGAGGTGAAGCTTTCTTT. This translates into CASSPIGGERGEAFF.

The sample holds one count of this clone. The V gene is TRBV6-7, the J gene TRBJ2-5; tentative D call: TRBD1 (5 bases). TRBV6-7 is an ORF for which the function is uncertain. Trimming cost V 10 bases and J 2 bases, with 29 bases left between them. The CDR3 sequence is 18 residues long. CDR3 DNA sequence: TGTGCCACCCTATCACTGGCAGGGTATCAACCCGGACAAGAGACCCAGTACTTC. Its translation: CATLSLAGYQPGQETQYF.

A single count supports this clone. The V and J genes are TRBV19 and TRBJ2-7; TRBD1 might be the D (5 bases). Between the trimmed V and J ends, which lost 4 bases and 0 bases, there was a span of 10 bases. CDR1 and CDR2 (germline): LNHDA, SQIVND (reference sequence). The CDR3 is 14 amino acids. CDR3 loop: CASSSDSSSYEQYF. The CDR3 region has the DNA TGTGCCAGTAGTAGCGACAGTAGCTCCTACGAGCAGTACTTC.

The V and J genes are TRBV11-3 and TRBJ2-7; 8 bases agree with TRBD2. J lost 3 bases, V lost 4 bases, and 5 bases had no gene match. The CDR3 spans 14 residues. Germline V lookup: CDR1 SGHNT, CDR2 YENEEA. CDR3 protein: CASSSSGGGYEQYF. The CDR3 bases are TGTGCCAGCAGCTCGAGCGGGGGAGGCTACGAGCAGTACTTC.

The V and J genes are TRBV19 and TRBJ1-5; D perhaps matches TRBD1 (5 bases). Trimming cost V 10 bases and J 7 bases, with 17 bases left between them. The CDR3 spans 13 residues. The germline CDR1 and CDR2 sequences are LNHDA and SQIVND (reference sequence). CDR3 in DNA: TGTGCCACTCGTCGAGCAGGGAACCAGCCCCAGCATTTT. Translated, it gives CATRRAGNQPQHF.

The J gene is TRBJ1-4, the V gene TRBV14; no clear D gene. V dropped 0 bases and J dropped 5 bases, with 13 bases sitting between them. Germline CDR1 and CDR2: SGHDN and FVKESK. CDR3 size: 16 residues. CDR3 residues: CASSQDRTVQNEKLFF. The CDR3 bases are TGTGCCAGCAGCCAAGATAGGACCGTCCAGAATGAAAAACTGTTTTTT.

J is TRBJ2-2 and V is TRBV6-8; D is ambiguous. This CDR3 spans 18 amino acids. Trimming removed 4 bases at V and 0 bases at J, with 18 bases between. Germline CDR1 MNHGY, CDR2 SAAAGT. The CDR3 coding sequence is TGTGCCAGCAGTTTCGAACCGAGGCTTCCTGCGAACACCGGGGAGCTGTTTTTT. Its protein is CASSFEPRLPANTGELFF.

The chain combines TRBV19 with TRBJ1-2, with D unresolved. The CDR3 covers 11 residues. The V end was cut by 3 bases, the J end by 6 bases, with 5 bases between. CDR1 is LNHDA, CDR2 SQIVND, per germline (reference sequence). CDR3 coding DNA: TGTGCCAGTAGTATCGGGGATGGCTACACCTTC. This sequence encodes CASSIGDGYTF.

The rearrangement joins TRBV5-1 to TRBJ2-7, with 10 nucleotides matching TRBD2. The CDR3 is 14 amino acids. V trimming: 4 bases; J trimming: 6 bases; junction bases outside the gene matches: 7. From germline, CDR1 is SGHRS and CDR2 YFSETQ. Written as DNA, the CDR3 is TGCGCCAGCAGCAATAGCGGGGGGACCTCCGAGCAGTACTTC. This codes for CASSNSGGTSEQYF.

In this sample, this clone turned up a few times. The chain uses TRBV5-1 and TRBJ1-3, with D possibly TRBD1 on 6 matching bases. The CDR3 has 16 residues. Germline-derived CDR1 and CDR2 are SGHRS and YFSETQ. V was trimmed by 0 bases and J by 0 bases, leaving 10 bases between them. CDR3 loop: CASSLGTGSSGNTIYF. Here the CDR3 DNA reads TGCGCCAGCAGCTTGGGAACAGGGAGCTCTGGAAACACCATATATTTT.

This CDR3 is CASSEVGGESSYNSPLHF. The CDR3 region has the DNA TGTGCCAGCAGTGAAGTCGGCGGAGAAAGCTCCTATAATTCACCCCTCCACTTT. The chain uses TRBV6-1 and TRBJ1-6; D not certain. The CDR3 sequence is 18 residues long. Trimming cost V 1 base and J 0 bases, with 13 bases left between them. Germline assignment: CDR1 MNHNS and CDR2 SASEGT.

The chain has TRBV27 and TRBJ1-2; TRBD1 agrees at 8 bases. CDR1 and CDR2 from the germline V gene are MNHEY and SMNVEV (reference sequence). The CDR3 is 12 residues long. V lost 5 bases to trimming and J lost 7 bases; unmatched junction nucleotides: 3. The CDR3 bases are TGTGCCAGCAGTCTGGACAGGGTTGGCTACACCTTC. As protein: CASSLDRVGYTF.

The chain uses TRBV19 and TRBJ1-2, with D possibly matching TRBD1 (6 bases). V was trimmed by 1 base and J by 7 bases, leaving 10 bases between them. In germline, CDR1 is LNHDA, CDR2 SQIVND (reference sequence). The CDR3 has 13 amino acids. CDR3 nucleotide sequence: TGTGCCAGTAGTATAGCCGAGGGGGGTGGCTACACCTTC. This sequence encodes CASSIAEGGGYTF.

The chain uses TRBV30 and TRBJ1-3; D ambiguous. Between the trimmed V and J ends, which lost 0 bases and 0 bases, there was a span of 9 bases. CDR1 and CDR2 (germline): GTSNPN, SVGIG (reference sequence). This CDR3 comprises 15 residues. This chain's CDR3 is CAWSVGTGSGNTIYF. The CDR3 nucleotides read TGTGCCTGGAGTGTTGGTACCGGCTCTGGAAACACCATATATTTT.

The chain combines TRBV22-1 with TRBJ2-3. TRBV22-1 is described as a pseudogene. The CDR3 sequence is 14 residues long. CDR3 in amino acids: CASRFHRPSDTQYF. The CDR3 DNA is TGTGCCAGCAGATTTCACCGGCCGTCAGATACGCAGTATTTT.

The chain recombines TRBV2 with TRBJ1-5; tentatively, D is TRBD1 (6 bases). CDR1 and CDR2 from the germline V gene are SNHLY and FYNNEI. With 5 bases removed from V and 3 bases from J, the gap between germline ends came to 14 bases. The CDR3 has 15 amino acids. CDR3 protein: CASSLTGGYNQPQHF. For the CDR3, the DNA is TGTGCCAGCAGTTTAACGGGGGGCTACAATCAGCCCCAGCATTTT. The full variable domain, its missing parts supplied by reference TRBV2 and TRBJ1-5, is EPEVTQTPSHQVTQMGQEVILRCVPISNHLYFYWYRQILGQKVEFLVSFYNNEISEKSEIFDDQFSVERPDGSNFTLKIRSTKLEDSAMYFCASSLTGGYNQPQHFGDGTRLSIL.

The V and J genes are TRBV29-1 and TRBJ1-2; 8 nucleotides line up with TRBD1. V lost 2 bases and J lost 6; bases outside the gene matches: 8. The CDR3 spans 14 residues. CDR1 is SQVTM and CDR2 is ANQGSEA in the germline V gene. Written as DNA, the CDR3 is TGCAGCGTTGAAACAGGGGGTGGTTCGAATGGCTACACCTTC. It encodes CSVETGGGSNGYTF.